The clone carrying this T cell receptor beta chain occurred once. What it binds is unknown. The CDR3 runs 13 residues. V shed 8 bases and J 5 bases; nucleotides not matched to a gene: 3. CDR1 is MNHEY and CDR2 is SMNVEV in the germline V gene (reference sequence). This record belongs to a study of T cells in tuberculosis. Study at large: Sequenced TCRs come from CD1B-GMM tetramer-binding T cells. Study results and caveats: Smaller distances to GMM-specific TCRs suggested their expansion in active tuberculosis. Using the GMM-specific repertoire gave around 90% accuracy versus around 70% with motifs.

TCRdb keeps only in-frame clones here, not all; method: immunoSEQ multiplex PCR. Of more than 35,000 clones listed, approximately 94% are singletons. This sample's time point: new active TB diagnosis, blood taken before or within 7 days of starting treatment. The input for sequencing was PBMCs, taken at tuberculosis diagnosis. The chain employs TRBV27 and TRBJ2-1; TRBD1 matches 10 bases. This TCR was recovered from an adult with tuberculosis. The CDR3: CASSGTGDNEQFF. CDR3 in DNA: TGTGCCAGCTCCGGGACAGGGGACAATGAGCAGTTCTTC.